The sample holds a few counts of the clone carrying this T cell receptor (beta chain). This CDR3 is built from 14 residues. The V gene's germline CDR1 is LNHDA and CDR2 SQIVND (reference sequence). The V and J ends lost 9 bases and 4 bases respectively, with 18 bases between them. Participants, roughly 18 to 90 years old, spanned fewer than 25 US areas. Which cohort a participant joined came from the clinical history participants gave. Recovered participants had two consecutive negative NP/OP PCR tests, healthcare professional clearance, or symptom resolution. These data belong to a study of blood T cell repertoires in COVID-19. About the study: Both acute and convalescent COVID-19 samples were obtained from the United States, Italy and Spain.

TCRdb's table, derived via immunoSEQ multiplex PCR, lists solely in-frame clones and lacks some. This table holds around 470,000 clones, 80% to 95% found once. The sample comprised PBMCs or T cells enriched from blood (not recorded which). The rearrangement joins TRBV19 to TRBJ1-1; D ambiguous. The TCR was taken from a man between 18 and 35 years old who had recovered from COVID-19. The CDR3 reads CASHDRGRGTEAFF. The CDR3 DNA is TGTGCCAGCCACGATCGGGGTCGTGGCACTGAAGCTTTCTTT.